This TCR beta chain was sequenced for a study of CXCR3-negative and CXCR3-positive naive CD8 T cells. Libraries were UMI-labeled 5' RACE TRB cDNA. TCRdb processed the 5' RACE reads again and assigns one entry to each CDR3 protein, with no DNA. Here the sample table reports over 80,000 distinct CDR3 sequences. The study, taken as a whole, reports: From TRB CDR3 properties, TCR strength was inferred; surface CD5 did not differ between naive subsets. The study found more hydrophobic TRB CDR3s in CXCR3-positive naive cells than in CXCR3-negative naive cells.

A remark on this clonotype: Its antigen is currently unknown.

Researchers reported sorting every CD8+ T cell subset in triplicate, 330,000 or so cells per sort. Sequencing was done on a sample of naive CXCR3- CD8+ T cells from blood. The subset denotes: CD45RO-CCR7+CD27+CD95- naive CD8+ T cells lacking CXCR3 (TNR3-). The receptor was isolated from a human donor in good health. Some clones in this sample may be carry-over from other donors' samples.

This CDR3 reads CASSQDPGGSITGETQYF. V gene TRBV4-1 combines with J gene TRBJ2-5; the TCRdb D gene call, TRBD1, has no DNA to confirm it. This CDR3 is 18 amino acids long. The V gene's germline CDR1 is MGHRA and CDR2 YSYEKL.